Listed here is a single T cell receptor beta chain. The sample is drawn from a study of T cells expressing NK-cell markers. Study details: Seven of the eight sequenced donors were classified as HCMV-seropositive, and one was classified as seronegative.

Germline V lookup: CDR1 SGHRS, CDR2 YFSETQ. The CDR3 spans 14 residues. TCRdb re-called the 5' RACE reads and gives one entry per CDR3 protein, without DNA. The listing records 250,000 or so distinct CDR3 sequences. The sequenced sample was blood T cells: a sorted CD56 or NKG2C T cell subset, CD4+ or CD8+ T cells, or bulk PBMC T cells (not recorded which). This TCR was sampled from a woman between 18 and 70 years old in good health. The chain joins TRBV5-1 to TRBJ2-1. CDR3 protein: CASSWEAYDNEQFF.